The 23 T cell receptor beta chains reported below all come from one sample, sequenced in a study of T cells in Graves' hyperthyroidism and ophthalmopathy (dated by TCRdb to the late 2010s). Library preparation used multiplex PCR. The instrument was an Illumina HiSeq 2000. The TCR beta CDR3 regions were amplified from RNA transcripts. A first-round RT-PCR of the TCR CDR3 used the HTBI primer set with the Qiagen OneStep RT-PCR kit. Using fastp at Q25 and MiXCR, TCRdb reprocessed the public reads and kept productive beta chains. Identical CDR3 protein sequences are pooled into one entry, listed with their most common genes and DNA. Within this sample are approximately 640,000 distinct CDR3 sequences, with around 15% of them counted one time only. The ten largest clones represent 15% to 19% of the sample. Specimen: blood. These receptors were obtained from a man between 50 and 59 years old with Graves' hyperthyroidism.

A word on this clonotype: This may arise from a read error, as a much more abundant clone is one base away. The chain links TRBV27 to TRBJ2-1; possibly TRBD1 or TRBD2 for D (6 bases each). Deletions cut 3 bases from V and 6 bases from J, with 15 bases between. Germline V gene sequence: CDR1 MNHEY, CDR2 SMNVEV (reference sequence). This CDR3 is 15 amino acids long. The CDR3 region is CASSFGGGVSNEQFF. The CDR3, as DNA: TGTGCCAGCAGTTTTGGAGGGGGAGTCTCCAATGAGCAGTTCTTC.

This chain connects TRBV20-1 to TRBJ2-5; 8 bases fit TRBD1. J was trimmed by 5 bases and V by 3 bases; bases with no gene match: 8. The CDR3 length is 14 residues. CDR1 and CDR2 from the germline V gene are DFQATT and SNEGSKA (reference sequence). The CDR3 DNA reads TGCAGTGCTAGTCCCACAGGGGGAATCGAGACCCAGTACTTC. Translated: CSASPTGGIETQYF.

This clonotype has at least ten counts. The chain carries TRBV12-3 or TRBV12-4 and TRBJ2-7, with D unresolved. CDR3 size: 13 residues. Trimming removed 3 bases from V and 3 bases from J, with 9 bases in between. This CDR3 is CASSFGRDYEQYF. DNA of the CDR3: TGTGCCAGCAGTTTTGGCAGAGACTACGAGCAGTACTTC.

J is TRBJ2-1 and V is TRBV11-1, with D tentatively TRBD2 (6 bases). The CDR3 runs 15 residues. The V end was cut by 6 bases, the J end by 6 bases, with 18 bases between. The germline V gene encodes CDR1 SGHAT and CDR2 FQDESV (reference sequence). CDR3 amino acids: CASSPVAVAINEQFF. The CDR3 DNA sequence: TGTGCCAGCAGTCCTGTAGCGGTAGCGATCAATGAGCAGTTCTTC.

With respect to this clonotype: This may arise from a read error, as a much more abundant clone is one base away. This rearrangement joins TRBV5-1 to TRBJ2-2; D is unclear. The CDR3 runs to 14 residues. Germline CDR1 and CDR2: SGHRS and YFSETQ. For the CDR3, the DNA is TGCGTCAGCAGTTCCGCGCTGAACACCGGGGAGCTGTTTTTT. Its protein product is CVSSSALNTGELFF. Using reference TRBV5-1 and TRBJ2-2 for the parts outside the CDR3, the full variable domain is KAGVTQTPRYLIKTRGQQVTLSCSPISGHRSVSWYQQTPGQGLQFLFEYFSETQRNKGNFPGRFSGRQFSNSRSEMNVSTLELGDSALYLCVSSSALNTGELFFGEGSRLTVL.

The table lists this clonotype with many counts. The rearrangement joins TRBV5-1 to TRBJ2-3; 11 bases match TRBD2. There are 15 residues in the CDR3. V was clipped by 3 bases and J by 4 bases; unmatched bases: 4. Germline V gene data show CDR1 as SGHRS and CDR2 as YFSETQ. CDR3 sequence: CASSSRTSGPDTQYF. CDR3 in DNA: TGCGCCAGCAGCTCTCGGACTAGCGGGCCAGATACGCAGTATTTT. Based on the CDR3 plus reference TRBV5-1 and TRBJ2-3, the full variable domain is KAGVTQTPRYLIKTRGQQVTLSCSPISGHRSVSWYQQTPGQGLQFLFEYFSETQRNKGNFPGRFSGRQFSNSRSEMNVSTLELGDSALYLCASSSRTSGPDTQYFGPGTRLTVL.

This clonotype appeared many times. The genes are TRBV27 and TRBJ2-3; D is unclear. Trimming removed 9 bases at V and 4 bases at J, with 23 bases between. CDR1 is MNHEY, CDR2 SMNVEV, per germline (reference sequence). The CDR3 loop spans 16 amino acids. The CDR3 loop is CASKAEIGSYSDTQYF. The CDR3 bases are TGTGCCAGTAAGGCTGAGATCGGCAGTTATTCAGATACGCAGTATTTT.

The J gene is TRBJ2-1, the V gene TRBV19, with TRBD2 identical over 9 bases. Germline loops: CDR1 LNHDA, CDR2 SQIVND (reference sequence). The CDR3 spans 16 residues. J was trimmed by 2 bases and V by 3 bases; bases with no gene match: 5. CDR3 loop: CASSISGRYTYNEQFF. Written as DNA, the CDR3 is TGTGCCAGTAGTATTAGCGGGAGATATACCTACAATGAGCAGTTCTTC.

CDR3 DNA: TGCGCCAGCAGCAAGGCGGGAGGCGCGAACACCGGGGAGCTGTTTTTT. Translated, it gives CASSKAGGANTGELFF. The V call is TRBV5-1, the J call TRBJ2-2; 8 nucleotides agree with TRBD2. CDR3 length equals 16 residues. Germline loops: CDR1 SGHRS, CDR2 YFSETQ. Germline trimming cut 4 bases from V and 0 bases from J; bases unmatched to any gene: 5.

This clonotype was recorded many times. The chain recombines TRBV5-1 with TRBJ2-5; TRBD2 aligns across 10 bases. With 4 bases clipped from V and 13 bases from J, the junction kept 13 bases outside the gene matches. CDR1 is SGHRS, CDR2 YFSETQ, per germline. The CDR3 loop spans 14 amino acids. The CDR3 region has the DNA TGCGCCAGCAGCCGCGATTCAGCGGGAGGGCCGAGGTACTTC. Encoded protein: CASSRDSAGGPRYF.

This chain links TRBV6-5 with TRBJ1-5, with 10 positions matching TRBD1. Trimming at V came to 2 bases and at J to 0 bases, leaving 7 bases not matched to a gene. CDR3 length: 18 amino acids. Germline CDR1 and CDR2: MNHEY and SVGAGI. The CDR3 bases are TGTGCCAGCAGTTACAGGGGACAGGGGATCCGTAGCAATCAGCCCCAGCATTTT. Translation: CASSYRGQGIRSNQPQHF.

This clonotype has more than one count but fewer than ten. This rearrangement joins TRBV5-1 to TRBJ1-1; TRBD1 is a possible D gene (5 bases). This CDR3 has 13 amino acids. Trimming stripped 7 bases from V and 0 bases from J, with 10 bases between. Germline CDR1 reads SGHRS; CDR2 reads YFSETQ. The CDR3 loop reads CASGTNMNTEAFF. Written as DNA, the CDR3 is TGCGCCAGCGGGACTAATATGAACACTGAAGCTTTCTTT. Supplemented by reference TRBV5-1 and TRBJ1-1, the full variable domain reads KAGVTQTPRYLIKTRGQQVTLSCSPISGHRSVSWYQQTPGQGLQFLFEYFSETQRNKGNFPGRFSGRQFSNSRSEMNVSTLELGDSALYLCASGTNMNTEAFFGQGTRLTVV.

The chain couples TRBV15 to TRBJ2-1; 8 nucleotides match TRBD2. After removal of 8 bases from V and 3 bases from J, the junction contained 9 bases not matched to a gene. Per the germline V gene, CDR1 is LNHNV and CDR2 is YYDKDF (reference sequence). CDR3 size: 15 residues. The CDR3 sequence is CATQVGSGIYNEQFF. As DNA, the CDR3 is TGTGCCACCCAGGTCGGTAGCGGGATCTACAATGAGCAGTTCTTC.

This clonotype appeared many times. The chain employs TRBV28 and TRBJ2-5; D gene unclear. From germline, CDR1 is MDHEN and CDR2 SYDVKM. The length of the CDR3 is 14 residues. Trimming removed 4 bases from V and 5 bases from J, with 14 bases in between. CDR3 DNA: TGTGCCAGCAGTTCTTCCCCGGGTACGGAGACCCAGTACTTC. Translating gives CASSSSPGTETQYF.

This clonotype was recorded at least ten times. This chain joins TRBV28 and TRBJ2-7; 7 bases align to TRBD1. The germline V gene has CDR1 MDHEN and CDR2 SYDVKM. The CDR3 is 14 residues long. V gave up 2 bases and J gave up 6 bases; unmatched junction bases: 7. CDR3 coding DNA: TGTGCCAGCAGTTTAGGACAGGCGCCTTTCGAGCAGTACTTC. As protein: CASSLGQAPFEQYF.

This clonotype has more than one count but fewer than ten. An end of the junction does not agree with germline; a read error may underlie this. CDR3 bases: TGTGCCACCAGTGAGGGACTAGCGGGAGTTGGGGAGACCCAGTACTTC. It translates to CATSEGLAGVGETQYF. The chain couples TRBV10-3 to TRBJ2-5; TRBD2 aligns across 14 bases. This CDR3 comprises 16 residues. CDR1 and CDR2 (germline): ENHRY, SYGVKD.

This clonotype has ten or more counts. The chain combines TRBV6-1 with TRBJ2-5; D gene unclear. CDR3 length equals 13 residues. Germline V CDR1 and CDR2: MNHNS, SASEGT. Trimming stripped 5 bases from V and 2 bases from J, with 9 bases between. The CDR3 coding sequence is TGTGCCAGCAGTTACGGGCAGCAAGAGACCCAGTACTTC. Protein: CASSYGQQETQYF.

A note on this clonotype: A read error may be the cause here, since a much bigger clone is one base away. V and J are TRBV19 and TRBJ1-1; D is uncertain. The V gene lost 3 bases and the J gene lost 5 bases, with 19 bases spanning the gap. Germline CDR1 reads LNHDA; CDR2 reads SQIVND (reference sequence). The CDR3 is 16 residues long. The CDR3 coding sequence is TGTGCCAGTAGTATTATAGGGCTGGACCTGGCAACTGAAGCTTTCTTT. This translates into CASSIIGLDLATEAFF.

The chain combines TRBV29-1 with TRBJ2-7; D might be TRBD2 (5 bases). The V gene lost 1 base and the J gene lost 4 bases, with 11 bases spanning the gap. Per germline, CDR1 SQVTM and CDR2 ANQGSEA. The CDR3 spans 13 residues. The CDR3 DNA is TGCAGCGTTGAAGGGCGGGCGGGTTACGAGCAGTACTTC. Amino acids: CSVEGRAGYEQYF.

This chain joins TRBV7-6 and TRBJ2-3; perhaps D is TRBD1 or TRBD2 (5 bases each). V lost 0 bases and J lost 5, with 12 bases in between. This CDR3 contains 15 residues. Germline V lookup: CDR1 SGHVS, CDR2 FNYEAQ. The CDR3 sequence: CASSLARGGGDTQYF. Here the CDR3 DNA reads TGTGCCAGCAGCTTAGCGCGCGGTGGGGGAGATACGCAGTATTTT.

This clonotype was picked up many times. The chain employs TRBV28 and TRBJ1-1; D is uncertain. The CDR3 is made up of 15 amino acids. CDR1 and CDR2 from the germline V gene are MDHEN and SYDVKM. V lost 2 bases and J 0 bases, leaving 10 bases between the germline ends. The CDR3 loop reads CASSLIRQLNTEAFF. In DNA, the CDR3 is TGTGCCAGCAGTTTAATTCGGCAGCTGAACACTGAAGCTTTCTTT.

This clonotype has just a few counts. Written as DNA, the CDR3 is TGTGCCAGCAGTTTAGCGGGAAAAAACATTCAGTACTTC. Residues: CASSLAGKNIQYF. The chain is built from TRBV28 and TRBJ2-4, with a possible D match to TRBD2 (6 bases). The CDR3 loop spans 13 amino acids. Germline V gene sequence: CDR1 MDHEN, CDR2 SYDVKM. V was pared by 2 bases and J by 4 bases, with 6 bases between.

This clonotype was observed a few times. This chain links TRBV10-1 with TRBJ2-4; 7 bases line up with TRBD1. Germline V gene data show CDR1 as WNHNN and CDR2 as SYGVQD (reference sequence). J was trimmed by 4 bases and V by 0 bases; bases with no gene match: 6. The CDR3 spans 16 residues. CDR3: CASSESPGTAKNIQYF. CDR3 nucleotide sequence: TGCGCCAGCAGTGAGTCCCCCGGGACAGCAAAAAACATTCAGTACTTC.